A selection of T cell receptor beta chains follows, all from one sample in a study of blood T cell repertoires in COVID-19. Using immunoSEQ multiplex PCR, the repertoire was profiled, and TCRdb retains in-frame clones only, with some absent. The sample has under 300,000 clones, around 90% seen once. The sequenced sample was peripheral blood. The receptors come from a woman in her sixties with COVID-19, enrolled during active disease. CDR3s include the opening cysteine and the closing phenylalanine or tryptophan. D genes are given only for firm matches. Only part of the rows carry a size: once, few, many, or a class if the clone is expanded.

abundance	v_gene	d_gene	j_gene	CDR3aa	CDR3nt
NA	TRBV14	NA	TRBJ2-7	CASTPLGGGIYEQYF	TGTGCCAGCACCCCCTTAGGGGGGGGCATTTACGAGCAGTACTTC
NA	TRBV6-4	TRBD2	TRBJ2-7	CASSREGGTEQYF	TGTGCCAGCAGCCGGGAGGGGGGGACCGAGCAGTACTTC
NA	TRBV18	NA	TRBJ2-7	CASSPGAGRLEQYF	TGTGCCAGCTCACCCGGGGCGGGGAGGCTCGAGCAGTACTTC
few	TRBV4-3	NA	TRBJ2-1	CASSQVAGVYNEQFF	TGCGCCAGCAGCCAAGTGGCAGGGGTTTACAATGAGCAGTTCTTC
NA	TRBV7-9	TRBD1	TRBJ1-2	CASSPPGQGDYGYTF	TGTGCCAGCAGCCCTCCGGGACAGGGGGACTATGGCTACACCTTC
NA	TRBV18	NA	TRBJ1-2	CASSPLNRQGGYTF	TGTGCCAGCTCACCACTGAATCGCCAGGGGGGCTACACCTTC
NA	TRBV7-9	TRBD1	TRBJ1-4	CASSLGTGFVEKLFF	TGTGCCAGCAGCTTAGGGACAGGGTTTGTTGAAAAACTGTTTTTT
NA	TRBV2	TRBD1	TRBJ2-1	CASSARTGRNEQFF	TGTGCCAGCAGTGCCCGGACAGGGCGAAATGAGCAGTTCTTC
NA	TRBV19	TRBD1	TRBJ1-6	CASSIYPGGNSPLHF	TGTGCCAGTAGTATATATCCAGGGGGGAATTCACCCCTCCACTTT
NA	TRBV3-1/TRBV3-2	NA	TRBJ1-5	CASSGGAIMQPQHF	TGTGCCAGCAGCGGCGGGGCGATTATGCAGCCCCAGCATTTT
few	TRBV7-8	TRBD2	TRBJ2-1	CASSLGGGLYNEQFF	TGTGCCAGCAGCTTAGGCGGGGGACTTTACAATGAGCAGTTCTTC
NA	TRBV11-2	NA	TRBJ1-6	CASSLGVAPYNSPLHF	TGTGCCAGCAGCTTAGGGGTAGCACCCTATAATTCACCCCTCCACTTT
NA	TRBV2	NA	TRBJ1-6	CASSDWSQGNSPLHF	TGTGCCAGCAGTGATTGGAGTCAGGGAAATTCACCCCTCCACTTT
NA	TRBV5-1	TRBD1	TRBJ1-1	CASTTGETEAFF	TGCGCCAGCACCACAGGGGAGACTGAAGCTTTCTTT
NA	TRBV19	NA	TRBJ1-2	CASSTLDRSGIGYTF	TGTGCCAGTAGTACCCTAGACAGATCGGGTATCGGCTACACCTTC
NA	TRBV18	NA	TRBJ1-4	CASSPQGANEKLFF	TGTGCCAGCTCACCACAGGGGGCTAATGAAAAACTGTTTTTT
NA	TRBV4-1	TRBD1	TRBJ1-2	CASSQSRTGFYGYTF	TGCGCCAGCAGCCAATCGAGGACAGGGTTCTATGGCTACACCTTC
NA	TRBV3-1/TRBV3-2	NA	TRBJ1-6	CASSQGPSSYNSPLHF	TGTGCCAGCAGCCAAGGTCCCAGCTCCTATAATTCACCCCTCCACTTT
NA	TRBV18	NA	TRBJ2-7	CASSPPGSNEQYF	TGTGCCAGCTCACCCCCCGGTTCGAACGAGCAGTACTTC
NA	TRBV12-3/TRBV12-4	NA	TRBJ1-1	CASSSITEAFF	TGTGCCAGCAGCTCTATCACTGAAGCTTTCTTT